Listed here are 3 T cell receptor beta chains from one sample, sequenced in a study of cytomegalovirus exposure and HLA in healthy donors (dated 2017 in TCRdb). The library was obtained by the immunoSEQ multiplex PCR assay. A mixture of 60 forward primers for TCR Vbeta segments and 13 reverse primers for TCR Jbeta segments was used in the multiplex PCR. This immuneACCESS table, as held by TCRdb, lists in-frame sequences with V and J called but not all clones. Of the missing ones, under half trace to an unresolved V gene in checked studies; the others have no known cause. In this sample's table one finds under 95,000 clones. The ten largest clones capture about 0.6% of the sample. Input material: PBMCs. Receptors were obtained from a middle-aged man in good health and CMV-seronegative.

The V call is TRBV28, the J call TRBJ1-4; D is perhaps TRBD1 (6 bases). The V gene lost 6 bases and the J gene lost 7 bases, with 21 bases spanning the gap. The CDR3 length is 16 residues. Germline-derived CDR1 and CDR2 are MDHEN and SYDVKM. Here the CDR3 reads CASSLHPGGQVEKLFF. CDR3 nucleotide sequence: TGTGCCAGCAGCCTGCACCCGGGGGGGCAGGTTGAAAAACTGTTTTTT.

The rearrangement links TRBV19 to TRBJ1-5, with 9 bases identical to TRBD1. The trim removed 10 bases at V and 6 bases at J, leaving 10 bases unmatched. CDR1 is LNHDA, CDR2 SQIVND, per germline (reference sequence). The CDR3 is 14 residues long. This CDR3 reads CATRQGVATQPQHF. The CDR3 DNA reads TGTGCCACCCGACAGGGGGTCGCGACTCAGCCCCAGCATTTT.

The chain carries TRBV2 and TRBJ2-5; 8 nucleotides line up with TRBD2. The V gene's germline CDR1 is SNHLY and CDR2 FYNNEI. V dropped 4 bases and J dropped 0; count of bases not matched to a gene: 4. This CDR3 comprises 15 residues. CDR3 DNA: TGTGCCAGCAGTGTCCAAGCGGGGGACCAAGAGACCCAGTACTTC. Its protein product is CASSVQAGDQETQYF.